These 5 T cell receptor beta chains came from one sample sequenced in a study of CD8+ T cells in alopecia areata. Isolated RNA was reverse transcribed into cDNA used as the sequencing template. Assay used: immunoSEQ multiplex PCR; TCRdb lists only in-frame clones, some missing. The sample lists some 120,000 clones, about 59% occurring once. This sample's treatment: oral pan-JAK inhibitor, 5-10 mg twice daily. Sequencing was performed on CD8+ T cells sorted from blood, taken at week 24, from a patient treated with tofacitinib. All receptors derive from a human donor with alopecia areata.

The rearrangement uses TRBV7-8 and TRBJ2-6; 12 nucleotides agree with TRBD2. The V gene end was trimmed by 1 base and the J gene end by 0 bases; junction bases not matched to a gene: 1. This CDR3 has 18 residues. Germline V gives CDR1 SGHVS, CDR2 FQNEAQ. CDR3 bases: TGTGCCAGCAGCTTAGGACTAGCGGGGGACTCTGGGGCCAACGTCCTGACTTTC. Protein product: CASSLGLAGDSGANVLTF.

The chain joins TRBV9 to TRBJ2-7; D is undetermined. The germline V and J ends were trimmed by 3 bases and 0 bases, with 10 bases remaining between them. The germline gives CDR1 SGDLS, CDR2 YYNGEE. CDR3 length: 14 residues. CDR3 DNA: TGTGCCAGCAGCGGTAGGGAAAGCTCCTACGAGCAGTACTTC. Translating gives CASSGRESSYEQYF.

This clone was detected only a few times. This chain's CDR3 is CASSLRASGGSTDTQYF. DNA of the CDR3: TGTGCCAGCAGTTTACGGGCTAGCGGGGGGTCCACAGATACGCAGTATTTT. This chain uses TRBV27 with TRBJ2-3, with TRBD2 matching over 11 bases. The germline V gene encodes CDR1 MNHEY and CDR2 SMNVEV (reference sequence). V trimming: 2 bases; J trimming: 2 bases; junction bases outside the gene matches: 6. The CDR3 spans 17 residues.

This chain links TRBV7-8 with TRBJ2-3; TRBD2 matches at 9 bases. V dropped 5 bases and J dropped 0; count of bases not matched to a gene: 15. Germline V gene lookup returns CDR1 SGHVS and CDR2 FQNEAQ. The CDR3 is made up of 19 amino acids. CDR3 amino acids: CASSPSRVAGVASTDTQYF. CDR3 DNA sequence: TGTGCCAGCAGCCCATCCCGAGTAGCGGGGGTTGCTAGCACAGATACGCAGTATTTT. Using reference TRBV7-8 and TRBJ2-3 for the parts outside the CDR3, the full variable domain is GAGVSQSPRYKVAKRGQDVALRCDPISGHVSLFWYQQALGQGPEFLTYFQNEAQLDKSGLPSDRFFAERPEGSVSTLKIQRTQQEDSAVYLCASSPSRVAGVASTDTQYFGPGTRLTVL.

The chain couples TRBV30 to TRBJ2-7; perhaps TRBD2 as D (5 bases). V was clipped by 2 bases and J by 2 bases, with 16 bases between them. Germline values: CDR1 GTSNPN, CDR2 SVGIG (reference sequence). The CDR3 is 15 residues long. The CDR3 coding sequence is TGTGCCTGGAGTAGGCTTCGGCGGGTGGCCTACGAGCAGTACTTC. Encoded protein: CAWSRLRRVAYEQYF. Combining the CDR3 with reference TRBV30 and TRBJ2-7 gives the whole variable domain SQTIHQWPATLVQPVGSPLSLECTVEGTSNPNLYWYRQAAGRGLQLLFYSVGIGQISSEVPQNLSASRPQDRQFILSSKKLLLSDSGFYLCAWSRLRRVAYEQYFGPGTRLTVT.